This T cell receptor (beta chain) was recovered during a study of early T cells in non-severe SARS-CoV-2 infection. cDNA molecules, individually, were tagged with unique molecular identifiers. Each CDR3 protein gets one entry after TCRdb re-called the 5' RACE reads with MiXCR. The sample holds more than 35,000 distinct CDR3 sequences; around a tenth are singletons and the top ten take less than 25%. Study-level points and caveats: Anti-spike CD8 responses were favored by VDJdb matching, which missed private and CD4 specificities.

This CDR3 is built from 14 residues. Germline V gene lookup returns CDR1 SGDLS and CDR2 YYNGEE. Trimming removed 4 bases from V and 6 bases from J, with 14 bases in between. This clonotype came up a few times. Its antigen is as yet unknown. The chain employs TRBV9 and TRBJ2-1; D is ambiguous. Specimen: whole blood. This receptor was identified in an adult who was a healthcare worker with PCR-confirmed SARS-CoV-2 infection or an uninfected control (not recorded which). CDR3 DNA: TGTGCCAGCAGCCCCAGATTGGCGTTCAATGAGCAGTTCTTC. The encoded protein is CASSPRLAFNEQFF.